Sequencing of this T cell receptor beta chain was carried out in a study of cytomegalovirus exposure and HLA in healthy donors. Overall study results and limits: The authors confirmed in vitro that a few CMV-associated chains were specific for CMV antigens. Investigators reported approximately 150 TCR beta chains as tied to cytomegalovirus. Most TCRs appeared rarely, but some public TCRs recurred in many donors.

Germline V gives CDR1 LNHDA, CDR2 SQIVND (reference sequence). Trimming removed 6 bases from V and 4 bases from J; junction bases left unmatched: 3. The CDR3 totals 14 residues. This clone appeared a single time. Antigen specificity is unknown. The sample contains more than one DNA sequence encoding this CDR3. The donors were part of the validation cohort of 120 subjects. That cohort was separate from the first cohort, which comprised 500 to 700 subjects. Some clones are missing from TCRdb's copy, which holds only in-frame ones; the method was immunoSEQ multiplex PCR. The sample yields 200,000 to 250,000 clones, 75% to 95% seen once.

The TCR comes from a woman under 30 in good health and CMV-seronegative. V gene TRBV19 combines with J gene TRBJ1-1; 12 bases line up with TRBD1. Source material: PBMCs. The CDR3 DNA sequence: TGTGCCAGTAGCACGGGACAGGGGGCCACTGAAGCTTTCTTT. This encodes CASSTGQGATEAFF.